This T cell receptor beta chain was documented in a study of PD-1 blockade in classical Hodgkin lymphoma. In every patient, relapse followed autologous stem cell transplantation, while exposure to brentuximab vedotin differed. From germline, CDR1 is LNHDA and CDR2 SQIVND (reference sequence). V lost 9 bases and J lost 2; bases outside the gene matches: 8. The CDR3 loop spans 15 amino acids. Points on this clone: Its target is not known.

Study observations and caveats: Whereas CD4+ TCR diversity had risen significantly by C4D1, CD8+ TCR diversity had not.

Profiling relied on immunoSEQ multiplex PCR, and the TCRdb table lists in-frame clones only, not all of them. The sample shows about 97,000 clones, roughly 83% of them seen only once. The genes are TRBV19 and TRBJ1-2, with 11 bases matching TRBD1. The material was peripheral blood mononuclear cells (PBMCs), obtained at baseline. This sequence was found in a human donor with classical Hodgkin lymphoma. The CDR3 here is CASRTGGAENYGYTF. The CDR3 nucleotides are TGTGCCAGCAGGACAGGGGGCGCGGAAAACTATGGCTACACCTTC.